This passage covers 12 T cell receptor beta chains from one sample sequenced in a study of cytomegalovirus exposure and HLA in healthy donors. In the PCR, 60 Vbeta and 13 Jbeta primers were used. Sequencing used immunoSEQ multiplex PCR; TCRdb keeps in-frame clones, though not all of them. The table lists about 180,000 clones, around 80% of them singletons. The sequencing input was PBMCs. The receptors derive from a woman in her forties in good health and CMV-seronegative.

The rearrangement links TRBV6-5 to TRBJ2-7; 7 positions match TRBD1. This CDR3 has 12 amino acids. CDR1 and CDR2 from the germline V gene are MNHEY and SVGAGI. The V segment lost 8 bases and the J segment 4 bases; nucleotides outside the gene matches: 5. CDR3 residues: CASRTGEYEQYF. In DNA, the CDR3 is TGTGCCAGCCGCACAGGGGAGTACGAGCAGTACTTC.

The chain recombines TRBV15 with TRBJ1-2; D unclear. CDR3 length: 18 residues. V lost 0 bases to trimming and J lost 3 bases, with 20 bases between them. The germline gives CDR1 LNHNV, CDR2 YYDKDF (reference sequence). The CDR3 nucleotides read TGTGCCACCAGCAGAGATCCTAGGAGACTATCAGAGGACTATGGCTACACCTTC. It yields the protein CATSRDPRRLSEDYGYTF.

V usage is TRBV18 and J usage is TRBJ2-6; 10 nucleotides line up with TRBD1. Unmatched junction bases numbered 4, after V lost 5 bases and J lost 0 bases. This CDR3 is built from 17 residues. Germline V gives CDR1 KGHSH, CDR2 LQKENI. The CDR3 nucleotides are TGTGCCAGCTCATCCCGGGACAGGGGCTCTGGGGCCAACGTCCTGACTTTC. This sequence encodes CASSSRDRGSGANVLTF.

The chain employs TRBV28 and TRBJ1-5; D may be TRBD1 (5 bases). The CDR3 loop spans 17 amino acids. V shed 8 bases and J shed 0 bases, with 20 bases lying between them. CDR1 and CDR2 (germline): MDHEN, SYDVKM. CDR3 DNA sequence: TGTGCCAGCCGGACAACTAAGACAGCTTATAGCAATCAGCCCCAGCATTTT. It specifies CASRTTKTAYSNQPQHF.

The genes are TRBV7-9 and TRBJ2-5, with D perhaps matching TRBD2 (5 bases). Trimming shortened V by 4 bases and J by 5 bases, and 17 bases separated the two germline ends. This CDR3 spans 15 amino acids. Germline V lookup: CDR1 SEHNR, CDR2 FQNEAQ (reference sequence). CDR3 nucleotides: TGTGCCAGCAGCTCCCCGGACCGGTCGGGGGAGACCCAGTACTTC. Translation gives CASSSPDRSGETQYF.

This clone was picked up a small number of times. The V and J genes are TRBV10-3 and TRBJ2-2; 7 nucleotides match TRBD1. The CDR3 totals 16 residues. The V and J ends lost 6 bases and 6 bases, in that order; junction bases with no gene match: 13. Germline V CDR1 and CDR2: ENHRY, SYGVKD. The CDR3 reads CAIRSIVPQGAGELFF. As DNA, the CDR3 is TGTGCCATCAGATCCATCGTTCCCCAGGGGGCCGGGGAGCTGTTTTTT.

Only a few counts were recorded for this clone. The CDR3 sequence is CASSLLAGSNYEQYF. Written as DNA, the CDR3 is TGTGCCAGCAGCTTACTAGCGGGAAGTAACTACGAGCAGTACTTC. The V and J genes are TRBV5-6 and TRBJ2-7; 10 positions match TRBD2. Per the germline V gene, CDR1 is SGHDT and CDR2 is YYEEEE. The trim removed 2 bases at V and 3 bases at J, leaving 5 bases unmatched. The CDR3 is made up of 15 amino acids. The full variable domain, rest sourced from reference TRBV5-6 and TRBJ2-7, is DAGVTQSPTHLIKTRGQQVTLRCSPKSGHDTVSWYQQALGQGPQFIFQYYEEEERQRGNFPDRFSGHQFPNYSSELNVNALLLGDSALYLCASSLLAGSNYEQYFGPGTRLTVT.

The CDR3 bases are TGTGCCAGCAGCTTATTCTTCACCGGGGAGCTGTTTTTT. Amino acid sequence: CASSLFFTGELFF. This chain joins TRBV7-2 and TRBJ2-2; D remains ambiguous. The CDR3 covers 13 residues. Trimming cost V 2 bases and J 4 bases, with 5 bases left between them. Looked up from germline, CDR1 is SGHTA and CDR2 is FQGNSA.

The chain carries TRBV18 and TRBJ1-5, with a tentative D call TRBD1 (6 bases). The germline gives CDR1 KGHSH, CDR2 LQKENI. The V gene lost 3 bases and the J gene lost 9 bases, with 27 bases spanning the gap. There are 18 residues in the CDR3. This chain's CDR3 is CASSPRSPFVNRVGPQHF. CDR3 bases: TGTGCCAGCTCACCTCGTAGCCCATTCGTCAACAGGGTTGGGCCCCAGCATTTT.

This clone was found once. The chain links TRBV18 to TRBJ1-5; perhaps TRBD1 as D (6 bases). The germline V and J ends were trimmed by 1 base and 4 bases, with 11 bases remaining between them. Germline assignment: CDR1 KGHSH and CDR2 LQKENI. The CDR3 runs 15 residues. The CDR3 DNA follows: TGTGCCAGCTCACCACTTGGCAGGGGAAATCAGCCCCAGCATTTT. This gives the protein CASSPLGRGNQPQHF.

V gene TRBV5-1 combines with J gene TRBJ2-2; TRBD2 agrees at 7 bases. Per the germline V gene, CDR1 is SGHRS and CDR2 is YFSETQ. Germline trimming cut 3 bases from V and 3 bases from J; bases unmatched to any gene: 8. The CDR3 loop spans 16 amino acids. CDR3 region: CASSSGGGWDTGELFF. Written as DNA, the CDR3 is TGCGCCAGCAGCTCCGGCGGGGGATGGGACACCGGGGAGCTGTTTTTT.

This sequence joins TRBV19 and TRBJ1-2; TRBD1 aligns across 7 bases. Germline V gene sequence: CDR1 LNHDA, CDR2 SQIVND (reference sequence). The V segment lost 3 bases and the J segment 4 bases; nucleotides outside the gene matches: 8. The CDR3 is 15 amino acids. DNA of the CDR3: TGTGCCAGTAGTATCTTATCCGGGACAGCCTATGGCTACACCTTC. It translates to CASSILSGTAYGYTF. Full variable domain (rest looked up from reference TRBV19 and TRBJ1-2): DGGITQSPKYLFRKEGQNVTLSCEQNLNHDAMYWYRQDPGQGLRLIYYSQIVNDFQKGDIAEGYSVSREKKESFPLTVTSAQKNPTAFYLCASSILSGTAYGYTFGSGTRLTVV.